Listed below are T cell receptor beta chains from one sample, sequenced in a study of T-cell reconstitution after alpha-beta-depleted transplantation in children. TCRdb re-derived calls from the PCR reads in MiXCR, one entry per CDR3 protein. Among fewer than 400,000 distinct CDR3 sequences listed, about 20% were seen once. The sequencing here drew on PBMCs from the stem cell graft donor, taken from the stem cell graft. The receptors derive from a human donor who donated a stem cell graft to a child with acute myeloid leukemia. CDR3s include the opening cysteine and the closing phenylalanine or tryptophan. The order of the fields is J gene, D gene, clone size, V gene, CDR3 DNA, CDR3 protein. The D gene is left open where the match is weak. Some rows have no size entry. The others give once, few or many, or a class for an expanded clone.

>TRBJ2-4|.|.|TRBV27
TGTGCCAGCAGTTTGAGGGGGAAAAACATTCAGTACTTC
CASSLRGKNIQYF
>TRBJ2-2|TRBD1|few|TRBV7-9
TGTGCCAGCAGTTTCGCCGGACAGGGCGCCACCGGGGAGCTGTTTTTT
CASSFAGQGATGELFF
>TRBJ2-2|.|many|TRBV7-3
TGTGCCAGCAGCCCACAGAAGAACACCGGGGAGCTGTTTTTT
CASSPQKNTGELFF
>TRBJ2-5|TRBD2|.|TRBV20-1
TGCAGTGCCGGACTAGCAGAAGAGACCCAGTACTTC
CSAGLAEETQYF
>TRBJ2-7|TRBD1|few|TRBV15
TGTGCCACCAGCAGAGAATGGACAGGCCGAACCTACGAGCAGTACTTC
CATSREWTGRTYEQYF
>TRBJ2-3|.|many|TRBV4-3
TGCGCCAGCAGCCAAAACCCCTCCTTCACAGATACGCAGTATTTT
CASSQNPSFTDTQYF
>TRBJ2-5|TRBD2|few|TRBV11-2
TGTGCCAGCAGCTTATCACCGGGAGGAGGAGAGACCCAGTACTTC
CASSLSPGGGETQYF
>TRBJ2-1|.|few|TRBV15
TGTGCCACCAGCAGAGTTCGAGGACCCTACAATGAGCAGTTCTTC
CATSRVRGPYNEQFF
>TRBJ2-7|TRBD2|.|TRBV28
TGTGCCAGCAGTTTCGTGGGGAGGGAGTACTTC
CASSFVGREYF
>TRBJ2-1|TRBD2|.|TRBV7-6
TGTGCCAGCAGCTTTACCGGACTAGGCATATACAATGAGCAGTTCTTC
CASSFTGLGIYNEQFF
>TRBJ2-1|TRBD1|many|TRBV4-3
TGCGCCAGCAGCCTTGACAGGGGAGATGAGCAGTTCTTC
CASSLDRGDEQFF
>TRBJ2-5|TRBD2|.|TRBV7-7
TGTGCCAGCAGCTTAGCGTTGACTAGCGGGAGATCAGAGACCCAGTACTTC
CASSLALTSGRSETQYF
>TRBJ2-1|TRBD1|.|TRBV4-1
TGCGCCAGCAGCTTTGGACAGGGCCCCGTCAATGAGCAGTTCTTC
CASSFGQGPVNEQFF
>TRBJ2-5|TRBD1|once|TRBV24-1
TGTGCCACCAGTGATTCATCGGACAGGGGTGTAGAGACCCAGTACTTC
CATSDSSDRGVETQYF
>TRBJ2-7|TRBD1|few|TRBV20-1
TGCAGTGCTAGTGCCGGGACAGGGTCGGGGGAGCAGTACTTC
CSASAGTGSGEQYF
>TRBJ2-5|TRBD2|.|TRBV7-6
TGTGCCAGCAGCTTGGCTAGCGGGATGGGGGAGACCCAGTACTTC
CASSLASGMGETQYF
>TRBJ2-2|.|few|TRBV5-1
TGCGCCAGCAGCTTGGACCAGAACACCGGGGAGCTGTTTTTT
CASSLDQNTGELFF
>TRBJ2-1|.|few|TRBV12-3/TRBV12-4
TGTGCCAGCAGGGGTCCTGGAGGGCCTGTGTCGCAGTTCTTC
CASRGPGGPVSQFF
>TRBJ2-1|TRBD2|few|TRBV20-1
TGCAGTGCCATATTCCCCGGGACTAGCTCCTACAATGAGCAGTTCTTC
CSAIFPGTSSYNEQFF
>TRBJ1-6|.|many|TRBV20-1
TGCAGTGCTAACAGCTCCTATAATTCACCCCTCCACTTT
CSANSSYNSPLHF
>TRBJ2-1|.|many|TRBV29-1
TGCAGCGTTGACTACAGGGTAGGTGAGCAGTTCTTC
CSVDYRVGEQFF
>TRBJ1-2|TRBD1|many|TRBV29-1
TGCAGCGTCCACCGGACAGGGGTGTTTGATGGCTACACCTTC
CSVHRTGVFDGYTF
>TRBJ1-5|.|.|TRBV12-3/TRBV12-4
TGTGCCAGCAGAGGAACAGGTGGTGGCAATCAGCCCCAGCATTTT
CASRGTGGGNQPQHF
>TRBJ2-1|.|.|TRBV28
TGTGCCAGCAGTTTCGCGGTAGCGGAGGATCCTCAGTTCTTC
CASSFAVAEDPQFF
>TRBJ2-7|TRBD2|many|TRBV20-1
TGCAGTGCCCTTAGCGGGAGAAGCGACGAGCAGTACTTC
CSALSGRSDEQYF
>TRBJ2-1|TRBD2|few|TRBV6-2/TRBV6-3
TGTTCTAGCGGGGGGACCTTCAATGAGCAGTTCTTC
CSSGGTFNEQFF
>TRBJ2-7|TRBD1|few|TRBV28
TGTGCCAGCAGTTTCCTTCGCCGGGACAGATCTGACGAGCAGTACTTC
CASSFLRRDRSDEQYF
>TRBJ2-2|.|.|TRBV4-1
TGCGCCAGCAGCTACAGGGAGTGGACCGGGGAGCTGTTTTTT
CASSYREWTGELFF
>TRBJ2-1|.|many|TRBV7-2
TGTGCCAGCAGCCAACAGAACAATGAGCAGTTCTTC
CASSQQNNEQFF
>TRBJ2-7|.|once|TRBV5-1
TGCGCCAGCAGCTTATCGGGGGACAAACCTAACTACGAGCAGTACTTC
CASSLSGDKPNYEQYF
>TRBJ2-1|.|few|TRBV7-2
TGTGCCAGCAGCACATCCGGGACGGCCTTCTCGACTTCGTTC
CASSTSGTAFSTSF
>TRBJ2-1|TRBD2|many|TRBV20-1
TGCAGTGCTAGAGATTATGAGCGGGAGTTTGGTGAGCAGTTCTTC
CSARDYEREFGEQFF
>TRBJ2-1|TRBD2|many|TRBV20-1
TGCAGTGCTACTAGCGGCCCCCGACACAATGAGCAGTTCTTC
CSATSGPRHNEQFF
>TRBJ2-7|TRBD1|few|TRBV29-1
TGCAGCGTCGACAGGGGTTCCTCCTACGAGCAGTACTTC
CSVDRGSSYEQYF
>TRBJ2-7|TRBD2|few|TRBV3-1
TGTGCCAGCAGCCCTACACTAGCGGGAGGTCTCTACGAGCAGTACTTC
CASSPTLAGGLYEQYF
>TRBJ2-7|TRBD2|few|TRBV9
TGTGCCAGCAGCGTCGGACTAGCGGGCCTCGAGCAGTACTTC
CASSVGLAGLEQYF
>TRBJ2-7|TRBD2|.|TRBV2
TGTGCCAGCAGCCCCGGGACTAGCGGCAAATCCTACGAGCAGTACTTC
CASSPGTSGKSYEQYF
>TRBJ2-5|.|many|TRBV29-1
TGCAGCGTTGAAGGGGGGCTGGGAGAGACCCAGTACTTC
CSVEGGLGETQYF
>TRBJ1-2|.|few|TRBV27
TGTGCCAGCAGTTTATCTGGGCAGGGGTATCGCTATGGCTACACCTTC
CASSLSGQGYRYGYTF
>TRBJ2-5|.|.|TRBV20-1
TGCAGTGCGAGGCCCTGGGGGGGCATGGAGACCCAGTACTTC
CSARPWGGMETQYF
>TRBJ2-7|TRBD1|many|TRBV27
TGTGCCAGCAGCCCTACAGGGGACTACGAGCAGTACTTC
CASSPTGDYEQYF
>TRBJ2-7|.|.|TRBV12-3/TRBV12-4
TGTGCCAGCAGTATTAGACAGGCCAACTACGAGCAGTACTTC
CASSIRQANYEQYF
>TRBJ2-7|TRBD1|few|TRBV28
TGTGCCAGCAGCCTCGGGACAGGGGGCATCAAGCAGTACTTC
CASSLGTGGIKQYF
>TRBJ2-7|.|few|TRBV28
TGTGCCAGCAGTTTAAGTCGGGACTGGGGGGTCTACGAGCAGTACTTC
CASSLSRDWGVYEQYF
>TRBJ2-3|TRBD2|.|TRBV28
TGTGCCAGCAACCGGCTCGGGGGAGGGCCTCCAGATACGCAGTATTTT
CASNRLGGGPPDTQYF